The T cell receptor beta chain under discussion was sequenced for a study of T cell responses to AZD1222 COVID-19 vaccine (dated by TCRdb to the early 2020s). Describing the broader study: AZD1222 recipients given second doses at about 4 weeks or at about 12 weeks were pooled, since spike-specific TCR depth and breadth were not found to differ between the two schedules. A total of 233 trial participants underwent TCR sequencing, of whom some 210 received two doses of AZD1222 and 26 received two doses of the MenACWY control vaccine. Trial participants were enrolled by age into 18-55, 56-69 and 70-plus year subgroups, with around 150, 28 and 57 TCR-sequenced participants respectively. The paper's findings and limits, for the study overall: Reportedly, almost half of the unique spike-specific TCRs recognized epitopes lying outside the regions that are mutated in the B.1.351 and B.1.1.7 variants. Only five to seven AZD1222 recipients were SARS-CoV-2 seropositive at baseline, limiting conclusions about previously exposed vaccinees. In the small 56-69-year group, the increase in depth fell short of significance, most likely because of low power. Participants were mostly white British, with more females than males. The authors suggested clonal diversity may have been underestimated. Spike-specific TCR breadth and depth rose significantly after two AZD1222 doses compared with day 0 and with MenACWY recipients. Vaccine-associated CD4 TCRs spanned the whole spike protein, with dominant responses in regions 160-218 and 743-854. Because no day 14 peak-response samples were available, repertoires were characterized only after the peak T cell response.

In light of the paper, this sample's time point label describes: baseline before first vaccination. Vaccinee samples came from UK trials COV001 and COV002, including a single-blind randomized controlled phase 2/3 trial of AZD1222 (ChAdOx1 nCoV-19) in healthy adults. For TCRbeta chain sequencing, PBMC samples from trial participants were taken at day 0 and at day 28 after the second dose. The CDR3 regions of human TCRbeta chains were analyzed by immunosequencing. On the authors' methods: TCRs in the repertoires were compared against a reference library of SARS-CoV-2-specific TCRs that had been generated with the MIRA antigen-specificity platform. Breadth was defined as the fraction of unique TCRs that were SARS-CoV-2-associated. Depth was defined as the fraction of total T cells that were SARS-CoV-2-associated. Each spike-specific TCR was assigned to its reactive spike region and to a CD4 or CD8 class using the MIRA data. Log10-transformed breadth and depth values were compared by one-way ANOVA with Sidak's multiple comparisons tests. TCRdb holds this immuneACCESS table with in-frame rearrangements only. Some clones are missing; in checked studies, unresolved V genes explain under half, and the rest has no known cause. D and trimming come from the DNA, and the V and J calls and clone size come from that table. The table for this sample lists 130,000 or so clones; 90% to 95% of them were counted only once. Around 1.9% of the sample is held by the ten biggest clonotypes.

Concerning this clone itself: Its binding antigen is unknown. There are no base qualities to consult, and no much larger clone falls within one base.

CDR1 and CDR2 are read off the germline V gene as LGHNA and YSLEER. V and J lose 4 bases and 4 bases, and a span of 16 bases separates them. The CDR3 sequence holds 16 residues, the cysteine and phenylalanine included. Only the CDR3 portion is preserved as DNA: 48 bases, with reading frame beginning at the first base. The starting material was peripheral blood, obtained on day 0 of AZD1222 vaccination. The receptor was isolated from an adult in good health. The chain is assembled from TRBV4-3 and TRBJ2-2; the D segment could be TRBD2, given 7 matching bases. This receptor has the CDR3 CASSRTWGGPTGELFF. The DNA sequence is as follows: TGCGCCAGCAGCCGGACCTGGGGGGGGCCCACCGGGGAGCTGTTTTTT.